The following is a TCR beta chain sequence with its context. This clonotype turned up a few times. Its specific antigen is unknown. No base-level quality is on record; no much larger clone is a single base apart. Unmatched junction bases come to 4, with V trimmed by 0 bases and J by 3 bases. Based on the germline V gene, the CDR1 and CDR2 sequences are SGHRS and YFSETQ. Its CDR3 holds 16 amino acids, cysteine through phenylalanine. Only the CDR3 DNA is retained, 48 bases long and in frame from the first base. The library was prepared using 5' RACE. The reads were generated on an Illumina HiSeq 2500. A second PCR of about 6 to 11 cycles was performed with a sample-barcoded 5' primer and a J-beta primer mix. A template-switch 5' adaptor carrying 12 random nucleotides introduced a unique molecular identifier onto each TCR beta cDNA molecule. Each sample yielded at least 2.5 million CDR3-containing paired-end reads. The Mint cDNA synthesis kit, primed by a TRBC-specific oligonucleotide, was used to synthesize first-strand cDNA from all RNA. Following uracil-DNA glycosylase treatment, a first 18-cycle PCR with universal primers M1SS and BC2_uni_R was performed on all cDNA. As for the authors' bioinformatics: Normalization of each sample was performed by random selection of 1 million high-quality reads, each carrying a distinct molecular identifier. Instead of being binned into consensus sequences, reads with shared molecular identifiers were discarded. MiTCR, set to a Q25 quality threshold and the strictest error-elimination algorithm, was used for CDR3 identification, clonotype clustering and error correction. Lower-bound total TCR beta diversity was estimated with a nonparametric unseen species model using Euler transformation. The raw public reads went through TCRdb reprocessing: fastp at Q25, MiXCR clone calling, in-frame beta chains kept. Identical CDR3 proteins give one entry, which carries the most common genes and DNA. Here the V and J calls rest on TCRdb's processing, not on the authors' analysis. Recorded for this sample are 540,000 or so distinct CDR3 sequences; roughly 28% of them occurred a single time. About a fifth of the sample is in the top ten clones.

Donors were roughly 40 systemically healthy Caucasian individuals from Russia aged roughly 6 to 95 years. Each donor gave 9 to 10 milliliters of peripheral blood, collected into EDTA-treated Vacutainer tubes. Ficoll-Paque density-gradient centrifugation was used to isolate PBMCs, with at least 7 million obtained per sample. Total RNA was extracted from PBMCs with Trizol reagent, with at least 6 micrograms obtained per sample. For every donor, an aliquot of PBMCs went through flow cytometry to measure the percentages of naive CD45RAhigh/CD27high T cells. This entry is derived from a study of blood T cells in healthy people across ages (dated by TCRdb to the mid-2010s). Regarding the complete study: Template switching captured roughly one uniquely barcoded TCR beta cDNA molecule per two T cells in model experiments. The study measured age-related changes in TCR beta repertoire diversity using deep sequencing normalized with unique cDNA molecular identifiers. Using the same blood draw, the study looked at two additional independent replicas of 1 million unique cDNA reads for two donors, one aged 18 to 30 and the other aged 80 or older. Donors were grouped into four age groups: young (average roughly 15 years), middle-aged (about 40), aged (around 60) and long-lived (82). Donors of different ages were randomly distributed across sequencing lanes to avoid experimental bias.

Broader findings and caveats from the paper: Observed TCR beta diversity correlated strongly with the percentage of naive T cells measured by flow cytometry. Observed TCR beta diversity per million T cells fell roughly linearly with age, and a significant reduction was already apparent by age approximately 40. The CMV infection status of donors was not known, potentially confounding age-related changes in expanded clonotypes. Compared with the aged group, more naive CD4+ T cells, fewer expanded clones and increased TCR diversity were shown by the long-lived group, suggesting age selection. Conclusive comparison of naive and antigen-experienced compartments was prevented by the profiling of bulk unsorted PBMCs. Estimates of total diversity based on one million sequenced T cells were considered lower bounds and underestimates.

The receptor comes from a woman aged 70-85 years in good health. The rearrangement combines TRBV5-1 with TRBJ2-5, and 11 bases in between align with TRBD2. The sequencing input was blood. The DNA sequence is TGCGCCAGCAGCTTGGTCGGTAGCGGGGGGGAAGAGACCCAGTACTTC. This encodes CASSLVGSGGEETQYF.